What follows is one T cell receptor (beta chain) and its context. Its antigen is currently unknown. The data were obtained in a study of OX40 agonist ivuxolimab in advanced cancers. Overall study: Across the patients, intravenous ivuxolimab was delivered every 2 weeks at 0.01 to 10 mg/kg.

The assay was immunoSEQ multiplex PCR, and TCRdb's table has in-frame clones only and misses some. The table lists about 72,000 clones, 87% of them singletons. Notes on the study in general: Among the lowest peripheral clonal expansion occurred in 0.1-3.0 mg/kg partial responders. Among expanded peripheral T cells, antigen specificity went undetermined.

The germline CDR1 and CDR2 sequences are MNHEY and SMNVEV (reference sequence). This CDR3 has 15 residues. V lost 2 bases and J lost 2, with 12 bases in between. Sequencing was performed on CD4+ or CD8+ T cells sorted from blood, taken in a trial of the OX40 agonist ivuxolimab. This TCR derives from an adult with an advanced solid tumor such as melanoma, head and neck, liver or kidney cancer. The rearrangement uses TRBV27 and TRBJ2-5; unclear D gene. This CDR3 is CASSLNPDGQETQYF. DNA of the CDR3: TGTGCCAGCAGTTTAAACCCGGACGGGCAAGAGACCCAGTACTTC.